This TCR beta chain was documented in a study of T cell responses to AZD1222 COVID-19 vaccine. Clones were sequenced by immunoSEQ multiplex PCR, and TCRdb holds only the in-frame ones, with some missing. The repertoire includes approximately 150,000 clones, 85% to 95% of them detected once, and approximately 12% sits in the top ten. The origin of this receptor is an adult who had recovered from COVID-19. The sample was peripheral blood, taken after recovery from COVID-19.

The CDR3: CASSPLLAGVDTQYF. DNA for the CDR3: TGTGCCAGCAGTCCCCTTCTAGCGGGAGTAGATACGCAGTATTTT. V and J are TRBV2 and TRBJ2-3, with 10 nucleotides matching TRBD2. The CDR3 contains 15 residues. The V segment lost 5 bases and the J segment 5 bases; nucleotides outside the gene matches: 7. Germline lookup yields CDR1 SNHLY and CDR2 FYNNEI.